Listed below are T cell receptor beta chains from one sample, sequenced in a study of T-cell reconstitution after alpha-beta-depleted transplantation in children. One entry per CDR3 protein results from TCRdb running MiXCR on the PCR reads. The sample holds hundreds of thousands of distinct CDR3 sequences, around 13% seen once. The sample was PBMCs, taken before TCRalphabeta/CD19-depleted stem cell transplant. The receptors were gathered from a girl aged 2 to 9 with congenital amegakaryocytic thrombocytopenia, due to receive a stem cell transplant. The CDR3 runs from the conserved cysteine through the conserved F or W. The order of the fields is V gene, clone size, D gene, J gene, CDR3 DNA, CDR3 protein. A D gene is named only where the DNA matches it firmly. Size is omitted from some rows. Given values are once, few, many or a class for expanded clones.

v_gene: TRBV30
abundance: -
d_gene: -
j_gene: TRBJ1-4
CDR3nt: TGTGCCTGGGGGGGGAGCGTAGAAAAACTGTTTTTT
CDR3aa: CAWGGSVEKLFF

v_gene: TRBV12-3/TRBV12-4
abundance: few
d_gene: TRBD1
j_gene: TRBJ2-1
CDR3nt: TGTGCCAGCAGTGGCTACAGGGGCCATGAGCAGTTCTTC
CDR3aa: CASSGYRGHEQFF

v_gene: TRBV20-1
abundance: few
d_gene: TRBD2
j_gene: TRBJ2-3
CDR3nt: TGCAGTGCTAGTTCGGGGACTAGCGGAGGCGACACAGATACGCAGTATTTT
CDR3aa: CSASSGTSGGDTDTQYF

v_gene: TRBV4-1
abundance: many
d_gene: -
j_gene: TRBJ1-1
CDR3nt: TGCGCCAGCAGCCAAGTTAACAGGGCGAACACTGAAGCTTTCTTT
CDR3aa: CASSQVNRANTEAFF

v_gene: TRBV6-1
abundance: few
d_gene: -
j_gene: TRBJ2-7
CDR3nt: TGTGCCAGCACCCAGGGAGGCCTATGGGCTTACGAGCAGTACTTC
CDR3aa: CASTQGGLWAYEQYF

v_gene: TRBV2
abundance: -
d_gene: TRBD2
j_gene: TRBJ2-1
CDR3nt: TGTGCCAGCAGTGAGGGCGCGGGAGGGGGAGCCAATGAGCAGTTCTTC
CDR3aa: CASSEGAGGGANEQFF

v_gene: TRBV29-1
abundance: few
d_gene: TRBD2
j_gene: TRBJ2-7
CDR3nt: TGCAGCGTTGCACCGGGACTAGCATCCTACGAGCAGTACTTC
CDR3aa: CSVAPGLASYEQYF

v_gene: TRBV12-3/TRBV12-4
abundance: many
d_gene: -
j_gene: TRBJ1-1
CDR3nt: TGTGCCAGCAGTTTCGGCAAGACCGCTTTCTTT
CDR3aa: CASSFGKTAFF

v_gene: TRBV12-3/TRBV12-4
abundance: many
d_gene: TRBD2
j_gene: TRBJ2-1
CDR3nt: TGTGCCAGCAGTGGAGGACTAGCGTCCTACAATGAGCAGTTCTTC
CDR3aa: CASSGGLASYNEQFF

v_gene: TRBV5-5
abundance: many
d_gene: TRBD2
j_gene: TRBJ2-2
CDR3nt: TGTGCCAGCAGCTTCCCGGGACTAGACACCGGGGAGCTGTTTTTT
CDR3aa: CASSFPGLDTGELFF

v_gene: TRBV3-1
abundance: few
d_gene: -
j_gene: TRBJ1-6
CDR3nt: TGTGCCAGCACCGGCGGACTCCTGGGTTCACCCCTCCACTTT
CDR3aa: CASTGGLLGSPLHF

v_gene: TRBV5-1
abundance: -
d_gene: TRBD1
j_gene: TRBJ2-2
CDR3nt: TGCGCCAGCAGCGACCGGGACAGGGGACGTGGGGAGCTGTTTTTT
CDR3aa: CASSDRDRGRGELFF

v_gene: TRBV5-6
abundance: -
d_gene: TRBD2
j_gene: TRBJ2-2
CDR3nt: TGTGCCAGCAGCCCCCTAGGGCCTAGCGGCGGGGAGCTGTTTTTT
CDR3aa: CASSPLGPSGGELFF